Listed below are T cell receptor beta chains from one sample, sequenced in a study of blood T cell repertoires in COVID-19. The table came from immunoSEQ multiplex PCR; TCRdb's copy has only in-frame clones and leaves some out. The sample includes approximately 190,000 clones, around 84% of them seen just once. Material for sequencing was peripheral blood. These receptor sequences come from a man aged 25 to 40 with active or convalescent COVID-19. Both conserved end residues are trimmed from each CDR3.

>TRBV6-5|TRBJ1-6
ASSRVVNSPLH
>TRBV30|TRBJ1-5
ASATGNQPQH
>TRBV2|TRBJ2-3
ASTEWRGSSTDTQY
>TRBV12-3/TRBV12-4|TRBJ1-1
ASSLYFPEAF
>TRBV9|TRBJ1-3
ASSGGDRVGNTIY
>TRBV6-5|TRBJ1-4
ASWRGGEKLF
>TRBV6-2/TRBV6-3|TRBJ1-2
ASSSPGRGYT
>TRBV5-1|TRBJ1-6
ASSLDRAANSPLH
>TRBV30|TRBJ2-1
AWSVGQGYNEQF
>TRBV28|TRBJ2-5
ASSLRQGAQTQY
>TRBV19|TRBJ1-2
ASSITAVQGERGYT
>TRBV29-1|TRBJ1-1
SVSAGGDTEAF
>TRBV7-2|TRBJ2-1
ASRESLAGGNEQF
>TRBV7-3|TRBJ2-3
ASSLGGRPDTQY
>TRBV2|TRBJ1-5
ASSSRQGDQPQH
>TRBV6-5|TRBJ2-1
ASTPDGSSYNEQF
>TRBV30|TRBJ1-2
AWSPDSGTGFSYT
>TRBV2|TRBJ1-1
ASKVVITEGAF
>TRBV4-3|TRBJ1-3
ASSQDRGRGNTIY
>TRBV27|TRBJ1-1
ASSLGQTSTEAF
>TRBV30|TRBJ1-2
AWSVQGAYGYT
>TRBV29-1|TRBJ1-1
SVDKGQGTEAF
>TRBV6-5|TRBJ2-4
ASTLGQGESIQY
>TRBV7-2|TRBJ2-7
ASSPASGREYEQY
>TRBV30|TRBJ1-2
AWSEGDLSYGYT
>TRBV2|TRBJ1-1
ASSDRGHTEAF
>TRBV14|TRBJ2-3
ASSQDFLGQTGADTQY
>TRBV28|TRBJ1-1
ASSWRPRLGTEAF
>TRBV7-9|TRBJ1-2
ASSPGGGGWDYGYT
>TRBV5-1|TRBJ2-5
ASSVLPTTQETQY
>TRBV5-1|TRBJ2-5
ASSQGQGQETQY
>TRBV25-1|TRBJ1-2
ASSGYRGPNYGYT
>TRBV2|TRBJ1-2
ASSQTTGQGGYT
>TRBV7-3|TRBJ2-2
ASSLKPRGTGGNTGELF